The 25 T cell receptor beta chains listed next were all sequenced from one sample in a study of a mutant IDH1 vaccine in newly diagnosed glioma. The sample's time point: week 35, safety follow-up. The study gave 300 ug of mutant IDH1 20-mer peptide per vaccine dose, with topical imiquimod. Method: immunoSEQ multiplex PCR; TCRdb's copy keeps in-frame clones and lacks some. The sample contains about 41,000 clones, 80% to 90% of which appear only once. Their antigens are not known. Sample: PBMCs, taken from a glioma patient whose treatment included an IDH1 peptide vaccine. The receptor set was obtained from a man in his forties with glioma.

The chain is built from TRBV9 and TRBJ1-5; D is undetermined. V was trimmed by 0 bases and J by 7 bases, leaving 11 bases between them. Germline loops: CDR1 SGDLS, CDR2 YYNGEE. CDR3 length: 14 residues. The CDR3 DNA reads TGTGCCAGCAGCGTAGCCGGATCGGGGCAGCCCCAGCATTTT. It yields the protein CASSVAGSGQPQHF.

A note on this clone: Other DNA sequences in this sample translate to the same CDR3. This chain joins TRBV4-3 and TRBJ2-1; tentative D call: TRBD2 (6 bases). The V and J ends lost 0 bases and 7 bases respectively, with 10 bases between them. Germline CDR1 is LGHNA and CDR2 is YSLEER. The CDR3 has 14 amino acids. This chain's CDR3 is CASSQDTSRNEQFF. The CDR3 DNA reads as TGCGCCAGCAGCCAAGATACTAGCCGGAATGAGCAGTTCTTC.

This chain connects TRBV7-3 to TRBJ2-1; maybe TRBD2 (5 bases). CDR1 is SGHTA, CDR2 FQGTGA, per germline. The CDR3 consists of 13 residues. With 5 bases removed from V and 12 bases from J, the gap between germline ends came to 17 bases. In DNA form, the CDR3 reads TGTGCCAGCAGCCCCGGACTGGGTTTGGGGCAGTTCTTC. This encodes CASSPGLGLGQFF.

This chain links TRBV28 with TRBJ1-1; D call uncertain. Germline assignment: CDR1 MDHEN and CDR2 SYDVKM. The CDR3 contains 15 residues. V was cut by 2 bases and J by 0 bases, with 10 bases left in between. DNA for the CDR3: TGTGCCAGCAGTTTAATCGTCCAGATGAACACTGAAGCTTTCTTT. Its protein product is CASSLIVQMNTEAFF. The whole variable domain, filled in from reference TRBV28 and TRBJ1-1, reads DVKVTQSSRYLVKRTGEKVFLECVQDMDHENMFWYRQDPGLGLRLIYFSYDVKMKEKGDIPEGYSVSREKKERFSLILESASTNQTSMYLCASSLIVQMNTEAFFGQGTRLTVV.

The chain joins TRBV4-2 to TRBJ2-5; 10 positions agree with TRBD2. This CDR3 has 17 residues. Trimming cost V 0 bases and J 5 bases; bases outside gene matches: 9. The germline gives CDR1 LGHNA, CDR2 YNFKEQ. The chain's CDR3 is CASSQDTAGGPGETQYF. In DNA form, the CDR3 reads TGTGCCAGCAGCCAAGATACAGCGGGGGGGCCGGGGGAGACCCAGTACTTC.

The V call is TRBV9, the J call TRBJ1-1; no clear D gene. V was clipped by 3 bases and J by 1 base, with 16 bases between them. Germline V gives CDR1 SGDLS, CDR2 YYNGEE. The length of the CDR3 is 16 residues. CDR3 sequence (DNA): TGTGCCAGCAGCGGGCGGACGGTGGTGGGGAACACTGAAGCTTTCTTT. Protein product: CASSGRTVVGNTEAFF.

The chain combines TRBV11-1 with TRBJ2-1; 8 nucleotides agree with TRBD2. This CDR3 contains 16 residues. With 5 bases clipped from V and 6 bases from J, the junction kept 12 bases outside the gene matches. Germline CDR1 SGHAT, CDR2 FQDESV (reference sequence). The CDR3 nucleotides read TGTGCCAGCAGCATCCCCGGGGTAGCGGGGTTCAATGAGCAGTTCTTC. The encoded protein is CASSIPGVAGFNEQFF.

The CDR3 region is CATSRDRGQGSNEQYV. CDR3 bases: TGTGCCACCAGCAGAGATCGGGGACAGGGGTCTAACGAGCAGTACGTC. The chain combines TRBV15 with TRBJ2-7, with 10 bases that match TRBD1. The CDR3 length is 16 residues. The V gene end was trimmed by 0 bases and the J gene end by 5 bases; junction bases not matched to a gene: 7. Germline CDR1 is LNHNV and CDR2 is YYDKDF (reference sequence).

CDR3 loop: CASSSPPGGASSTDTQYF. The DNA of the CDR3 is TGTGCCAGCAGTTCCCCCCCCGGCGGGGCAAGCAGCACAGATACGCAGTATTTT. The chain carries TRBV27 and TRBJ2-3, with D possibly TRBD2 on 6 matching bases. The germline CDR1 and CDR2 sequences are MNHEY and SMNVEV (reference sequence). CDR3 length equals 18 residues. Trimming pared 4 bases from V and 0 bases from J, leaving 20 bases between.

V and J are TRBV4-2 and TRBJ1-1; D gene ambiguous. The V gene's germline CDR1 is LGHNA and CDR2 YNFKEQ. The CDR3 covers 16 residues. The V gene lost 3 bases and the J gene lost 4 bases, with 18 bases spanning the gap. CDR3 sequence reads: CASSQASGAEGTEAFF. CDR3 in DNA: TGTGCCAGCAGCCAGGCGTCAGGCGCCGAGGGCACTGAAGCTTTCTTT.

This clone was picked up one time. CDR3 DNA: TGTGCCAGCAGCGCAAACAGGGGCTACGAGCAGTACTTC. This translates into CASSANRGYEQYF. The chain joins TRBV7-9 to TRBJ2-7; TRBD1 agrees at 7 bases. The ends lost 5 bases at V and 3 bases at J; junction bases unmatched: 4. The CDR3 extends over 13 amino acids. In germline, CDR1 is SEHNR, CDR2 FQNEAQ (reference sequence).

This clone has just a few counts. The chain couples TRBV30 to TRBJ1-2; possibly TRBD1 for D (6 bases). The CDR3 runs to 16 residues. V lost 2 bases and J lost 4, with 20 bases in between. Germline lookup yields CDR1 GTSNPN and CDR2 SVGIG (reference sequence). The CDR3 loop reads CAWSRNGPQGVYGYTF. CDR3 DNA: TGTGCCTGGAGTAGGAACGGGCCACAGGGAGTCTATGGCTACACCTTC.

The rearrangement links TRBV7-3 to TRBJ2-5; 7 positions agree with TRBD1. V lost 5 bases and J lost 4; bases outside the gene matches: 7. Germline lookup yields CDR1 SGHTA and CDR2 FQGTGA. The CDR3 is 14 residues long. CDR3: CASSPTTGRETQYF. Here the CDR3 DNA reads TGTGCCAGCAGCCCTACGACAGGGAGAGAGACCCAGTACTTC.

V is TRBV7-6 and J is TRBJ1-1; no firm D call. The CDR3 loop spans 13 amino acids. Germline assignment: CDR1 SGHVS and CDR2 FNYEAQ. V lost 0 bases, J lost 2 bases, and 4 bases lay in between. Here the CDR3 DNA reads TGTGCCAGCAGCTTAGCTTTAAACACTGAAGCTTTCTTT. This encodes CASSLALNTEAFF.

This clone was seen a single time. The chain has TRBV14 and TRBJ2-1; D not resolved. In germline, CDR1 is SGHDN, CDR2 FVKESK. V gave up 1 base and J gave up 15 bases, with 25 bases separating them. This CDR3 region has 16 residues. CDR3 in amino acids: CASSQARPIYGEQMFF. The CDR3 region has the DNA TGTGCCAGCAGCCAAGCGCGGCCCATATACGGTGAGCAGATGTTCTTC.

This chain uses TRBV9 with TRBJ2-7; a weak D match, TRBD1 (6 bases). From germline, CDR1 is SGDLS and CDR2 YYNGEE. With 4 bases removed from V and 2 bases from J, the gap between germline ends came to 16 bases. CDR3 length equals 15 residues. In DNA, the CDR3 is TGTGCCAGCAGCCGAACAGGGATTTATGCCTACGAGCAGTACTTC. This gives the protein CASSRTGIYAYEQYF.

As regards this clone: One base away lies a much larger clone, so this may be a sequencing read error. This sequence joins TRBV6-4 and TRBJ2-2, with D possibly matching TRBD1 (5 bases). The V end was cut by 4 bases, the J end by 2 bases, with 5 bases between. The CDR3 has 13 amino acids. Looked up from germline, CDR1 is MRHNA and CDR2 is SNTAGT. This chain's CDR3 is CASSGTNTGELFF. The CDR3 DNA reads TGTGCCAGCAGTGGGACAAACACCGGGGAGCTGTTTTTT.

CDR3 bases: TGTGCCAGCAGCCGACACCTAACGTATAATTCACCCCTCCACTTT. This encodes CASSRHLTYNSPLHF. V is TRBV6-1 and J is TRBJ1-6; D not resolved. The CDR3 totals 15 residues. The V end was cut by 6 bases, the J end by 4 bases, with 13 bases between. Looked up from germline, CDR1 is MNHNS and CDR2 is SASEGT.

This clone has a single count. The J gene is TRBJ2-5, the V gene TRBV15; TRBD1 aligns across 7 bases. The V segment lost 1 base and the J segment 4 bases; nucleotides outside the gene matches: 3. The CDR3 runs to 14 residues. Germline lookup yields CDR1 LNHNV and CDR2 YYDKDF (reference sequence). The CDR3 nucleotides read TGTGCCACCAGCAGAGTATACAGGGGAGAGACCCAGTACTTC. Its protein product is CATSRVYRGETQYF.

This clone was recorded only once. The chain uses TRBV28 and TRBJ1-2; the match to TRBD1 covers 11 bases. CDR1 and CDR2 (germline): MDHEN, SYDVKM. V lost 2 bases to trimming and J lost 7 bases; unmatched junction nucleotides: 9. The CDR3 contains 16 residues. The CDR3: CASSLASGTGGAGYTF. The CDR3 DNA reads as TGTGCCAGCAGTTTAGCTTCGGGGACAGGGGGTGCTGGCTACACCTTC.

This clone was seen only once. The rearrangement uses TRBV2 and TRBJ2-5; the D gene is possibly TRBD2 (5 bases). Germline V gene lookup returns CDR1 SNHLY and CDR2 FYNNEI. V was shortened by 1 base and J by 7 bases, with 10 bases between the two germline ends. The CDR3 runs 13 residues. CDR3 nucleotide sequence: TGTGCCAGCAGTGAAGGAGTGGGGAGGACCCAGTACTTC. Amino acids: CASSEGVGRTQYF.

The rearrangement uses TRBV2 and TRBJ1-5; unclear D gene. Germline lookup yields CDR1 SNHLY and CDR2 FYNNEI. Trimming took off 8 bases at V and 6 bases at J, with 14 bases between the two ends. The CDR3 consists of 13 residues. CDR3 bases: TGTGCCAGCGTGAGGGAGGGAGGTCAGCCCCAGCATTTT. Translating gives CASVREGGQPQHF.

The chain uses TRBV6-1 and TRBJ2-2; D call uncertain. Trimming removed 7 bases from V and 2 bases from J, with 11 bases in between. Germline V CDR1 and CDR2: MNHNS, SASEGT. The CDR3 has 14 residues. The DNA for the CDR3 is TGTGCCAGCATACGACAAATAAACACCGGGGAGCTGTTTTTT. It yields the protein CASIRQINTGELFF.

V and J are TRBV7-2 and TRBJ2-2; TRBD1 matches 9 bases. The germline V gene has CDR1 SGHTA and CDR2 FQGNSA. V trimming: 4 bases; J trimming: 6 bases; junction bases outside the gene matches: 3. The CDR3 spans 14 residues. CDR3 protein: CASSSRQGAGELFF. As DNA, the CDR3 is TGTGCCAGCAGCTCCAGACAGGGGGCCGGGGAGCTGTTTTTT.

The chain carries TRBV7-2 and TRBJ2-5; possibly TRBD2 for D (5 bases). The CDR3 is made up of 12 amino acids. From germline, CDR1 is SGHTA and CDR2 FQGNSA. V lost 4 bases and J lost 5, with 8 bases in between. CDR3 in DNA: TGTGCCAGCAGCTATGGCGGGGAGACCCAGTACTTC. Translated, it gives CASSYGGETQYF.